Described below is a single T cell receptor beta chain sequence and its context. This entry is derived from a study of blood T cell repertoires in COVID-19. Study-wide context: Collection of acute and convalescent COVID-19 samples took place in the United States, Italy and Spain. In each case, the material was cDNA or gDNA derived from T cells, B-cell-depleted T cells, or PBMCs.

Some clones are missing from TCRdb's copy, which holds only in-frame ones; the method was immunoSEQ multiplex PCR. The sample records over 70,000 clones, roughly 76% being singletons. The sequenced sample consisted of peripheral blood. This clonotype originated in a man in his 70s with active or convalescent COVID-19.

This CDR3 reads CASSQEGGPKAFF. CDR3 DNA: TGTGCCAGCAGCCAAGAGGGGGGGCCGAAAGCTTTCTTT. The chain uses TRBV3-1 (or the pseudogene TRBV3-2) and TRBJ1-1, with a weak D call TRBD1 (6 bases). The V end lost 0 bases, the J end lost 9 bases, and 11 bases lay between the germline ends. The germline V gene encodes CDR1 LGHDT and CDR2 YNNKEL (reference sequence). The CDR3 extends over 13 amino acids.